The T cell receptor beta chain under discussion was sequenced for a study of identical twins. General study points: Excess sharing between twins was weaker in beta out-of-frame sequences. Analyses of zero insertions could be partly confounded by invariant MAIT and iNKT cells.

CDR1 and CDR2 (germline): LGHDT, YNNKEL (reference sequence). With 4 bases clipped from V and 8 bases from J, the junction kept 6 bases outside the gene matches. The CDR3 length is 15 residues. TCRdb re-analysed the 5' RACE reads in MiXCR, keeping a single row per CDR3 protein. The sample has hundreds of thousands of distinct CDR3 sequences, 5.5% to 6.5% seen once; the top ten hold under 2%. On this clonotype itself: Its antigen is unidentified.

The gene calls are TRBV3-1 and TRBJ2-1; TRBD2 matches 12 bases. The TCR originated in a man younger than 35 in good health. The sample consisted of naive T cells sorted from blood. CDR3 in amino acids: CASSRTSGAQYEQFF. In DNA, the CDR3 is TGTGCCAGCAGCCGGACTAGCGGGGCTCAATATGAGCAGTTCTTC.